This T cell receptor (beta chain) originates from a study of T-cell memory formation after mild COVID-19. V lost 4 bases and J lost 5, with 9 bases in between. Germline-derived CDR1 and CDR2 are SGHNT and YENEEA. This CDR3 is built from 12 residues. Using constant-segment primers, 5'RACE produced TCR alpha and TCR beta cDNA libraries carrying sample barcodes and UMIs. TCRdb re-derived calls from the 5' RACE reads in MiXCR, one entry per CDR3 protein. The data hold tens of thousands of distinct CDR3 sequences, with 15% to 20% observed a single time. Ten or more counts support this clonotype. The chain combines TRBV11-3 with TRBJ2-7; perhaps TRBD1 as D (6 bases). The sequence was obtained from an adult who had mild COVID-19 (a few samples of this study predate the infection). Cell type and time point are not known. Sample: PBMCs or a T cell subset sorted from them (not recorded which). For the CDR3, the DNA is TGTGCCAGCAGCTGGACAGTAAACGAGCAGTACTTC. This gives the protein CASSWTVNEQYF. The full variable domain, its missing parts supplied by reference TRBV11-3 and TRBJ2-7, is EAGVVQSPRYKIIEKKQPVAFWCNPISGHNTLYWYLQNLGQGPELLIRYENEEAVDDSQLPKDRFSAERLKGVDSTLKIQPAELGDSAVYLCASSWTVNEQYFGPGTRLTVT.